This T cell receptor (beta chain) was found in a study of cytomegalovirus exposure and HLA in healthy donors. Note on this clone: Its antigen is not identified. At one of its ends the junction is not consistent with the germline gene, which may arise from a read error.

Primers included in the PCR were 60 Vbeta and 13 Jbeta primers. Assay used: immunoSEQ multiplex PCR; TCRdb lists only in-frame clones, some missing. The sample yields roughly 140,000 clones, just under 85% seen once. Germline V gives CDR1 MDHEN, CDR2 SYDVKM. The CDR3 contains 15 residues. Study-wide findings and caveats: What TCR beta sequences reportedly achieved was accurate prediction of HLA-A and HLA-B alleles in most subjects. The investigators catalogued some 150 TCR beta chains as cytomegalovirus-associated. As was reported, the classifier diagnosed cytomegalovirus status with high specificity and sensitivity. Indistinguishable V segments, including TRBV6-2 and TRBV6-3, were excluded.

The chain recombines TRBV28 with TRBJ1-1, with a weak D call TRBD1 (5 bases). This clonotype originated in a woman aged 60 to 75 in good health and CMV-seropositive. The material sequenced was PBMCs. This chain's CDR3 is CATSRPKTEHTEAFF. In nucleotides, the CDR3 is TGTGCCACCAGTCGCCCCAAGACAGAGCACACTGAAGCTTTCTTT. Full variable domain (missing parts from reference TRBV28 and TRBJ1-1): DVKVTQSSRYLVKRTGEKVFLECVQDMDHENMFWYRQDPGLGLRLIYFSYDVKMKEKGDIPEGYSVSREKKERFSLILESASTNQTSMYLCATSRPKTEHTEAFFGQGTRLTVV.